These 23 T cell receptor beta chains were sequenced from one sample in a study of T-cell reconstitution after alpha-beta-depleted transplantation in children. Unique molecular identifiers featured in how the TCRbeta library was prepared. TCRdb ran MiXCR on the PCR reads and lists one entry per CDR3 protein. The profile shows 750,000 to 950,000 distinct CDR3 sequences, under 20% of them singletons. The material sequenced was PBMCs, mostly from graft donor cells, taken 360 days after TCRalphabeta/CD19-depleted stem cell transplant. The receptors stem from a male patient between 5 and 17 years old who had a stem cell transplant for acute lymphoblastic leukemia, so the T cells may come from the graft donor.

The rearrangement uses TRBV11-1 and TRBJ2-1; D is perhaps TRBD2 (5 bases). V was shortened by 7 bases and J by 3 bases, with 16 bases between the two germline ends. Germline assignment: CDR1 SGHAT and CDR2 FQDESV (reference sequence). The CDR3 has 15 amino acids. The CDR3 DNA reads TGTGCCAGCAACAAACTAGTCACCTACTACAATGAGCAGTTCTTC. Its protein is CASNKLVTYYNEQFF.

The V call is TRBV7-8, the J call TRBJ2-3; D unclear. Trimming removed 2 bases from V and 1 base from J, with 10 bases in between. This CDR3 comprises 15 residues. The germline V gene has CDR1 SGHVS and CDR2 FQNEAQ. The CDR3: CASSLLPGRTDTQYF. CDR3 sequence (DNA): TGTGCCAGCAGCTTACTACCTGGCCGCACAGATACGCAGTATTTT.

The chain joins TRBV18 to TRBJ2-2; 11 nucleotides align to TRBD1. This CDR3 comprises 19 residues. Germline-derived CDR1 and CDR2 are KGHSH and LQKENI. The trim removed 3 bases at V and 1 base at J, leaving 10 bases unmatched. The CDR3 sequence: CASSPQRTGGAGNTGELFF. DNA of the CDR3: TGTGCCAGCTCACCTCAAAGGACAGGGGGCGCGGGGAACACCGGGGAGCTGTTTTTT.

Only a few counts were recorded for this clonotype. This rearrangement joins TRBV29-1 to TRBJ1-1; D not resolved. The V end lost 3 bases, the J end lost 8 bases, and 7 bases lay between the germline ends. CDR1 SQVTM and CDR2 ANQGSEA come from the germline V gene. The CDR3 extends over 10 amino acids. CDR3 coding DNA: TGCAGCGTTGACATAGGGGAAGCTTTCTTT. The encoded protein is CSVDIGEAFF.

The CDR3 region has the DNA TGTGCCATCAGTGAGTCTTGGGAGGACACTGAAGCTTTCTTT. Translation gives CAISESWEDTEAFF. V gene TRBV10-3 combines with J gene TRBJ1-1; no definite D call. The germline CDR1 and CDR2 sequences are ENHRY and SYGVKD. V was clipped by 0 bases and J by 3 bases, with 8 bases between them. CDR3 length equals 14 residues.

The chain couples TRBV30 to TRBJ2-1, with D perhaps given as TRBD1 or TRBD2 (5 bases each). This CDR3 spans 12 amino acids. Germline values: CDR1 GTSNPN, CDR2 SVGIG (reference sequence). With 5 bases removed from V and 4 bases from J, the gap between germline ends came to 9 bases. This chain's CDR3 is CAWWDGYNEQFF. In DNA, the CDR3 is TGTGCCTGGTGGGACGGGTACAATGAGCAGTTCTTC.

The chain has TRBV11-1 and TRBJ2-1, with 11 bases that match TRBD2. Per the germline V gene, CDR1 is SGHAT and CDR2 is FQDESV (reference sequence). After removal of 5 bases from V and 9 bases from J, the junction contained 18 bases not matched to a gene. CDR3 length equals 18 residues. The CDR3 is CASSLRRRVLAGEGEQFF. Here the CDR3 DNA reads TGTGCCAGCAGCCTTAGGCGTAGAGTACTAGCGGGAGAAGGTGAGCAGTTCTTC.

This clonotype was recorded a few times. The chain carries TRBV4-2 and TRBJ1-1; no clear D. The CDR3 has 16 amino acids. Germline-derived CDR1 and CDR2 are LGHNA and YNFKEQ. V was clipped by 2 bases and J by 2 bases, with 15 bases between them. Here the CDR3 reads CASSQSKAPPNTEAFF. CDR3 nucleotide sequence: TGTGCCAGCAGCCAATCCAAGGCCCCTCCCAACACTGAAGCTTTCTTT.

The J gene is TRBJ1-2, the V gene TRBV5-1; no firm D call. Germline-derived CDR1 and CDR2 are SGHRS and YFSETQ. Trimming removed 4 bases at V and 3 bases at J, with 19 bases between. The CDR3 loop spans 16 amino acids. The CDR3 spells CASSPRAGRRDYGYTF. CDR3 nucleotides: TGCGCCAGCAGCCCGCGGGCGGGCCGCCGAGACTATGGCTACACCTTC.

The chain is built from TRBV7-3 and TRBJ1-3, with D unresolved. The germline CDR1 and CDR2 sequences are SGHTA and FQGTGA. Trimming removed 2 bases from V and 8 bases from J, with 10 bases in between. This CDR3 has 13 amino acids. Here the CDR3 reads CASSLVSGDTIYF. The CDR3 DNA follows: TGTGCCAGCAGCTTAGTATCCGGGGACACCATATATTTT.

The chain recombines TRBV7-9 with TRBJ1-4; D is undetermined. Trimming stripped 4 bases from V and 0 bases from J, with 6 bases between. Germline CDR1 is SEHNR and CDR2 is FQNEAQ (reference sequence). CDR3 size: 14 residues. The CDR3, as DNA: TGTGCCAGCAGCTATATACCAACTAATGAAAAACTGTTTTTT. It yields the protein CASSYIPTNEKLFF.

This chain joins TRBV20-1 and TRBJ1-1, with D uncertain. V gave up 6 bases and J gave up 5 bases, with 16 bases separating them. The CDR3 has 13 residues. Germline CDR1 reads DFQATT; CDR2 reads SNEGSKA (reference sequence). CDR3: CSAVEGSGTEAFF. The CDR3 DNA reads as TGCAGTGCCGTCGAGGGCAGTGGGACTGAAGCTTTCTTT.

The V call is TRBV2, the J call TRBJ2-7, with D possibly being TRBD2 (6 bases). The CDR3 is 13 amino acids. Germline assignment: CDR1 SNHLY and CDR2 FYNNEI. The CDR3 region is CATAGAGINEQYF. The CDR3 DNA reads as TGTGCTACAGCGGGCGCGGGAATCAACGAGCAGTACTTC.

This rearrangement joins TRBV5-1 to TRBJ2-1; D gene ambiguous. Germline V gene data show CDR1 as SGHRS and CDR2 as YFSETQ. V was clipped by 4 bases and J by 4 bases, with 3 bases between them. CDR3 length equals 11 residues. In DNA form, the CDR3 reads TGCGCCAGCAGCAAGTACAATGAGCAGTTCTTC. It translates to CASSKYNEQFF.

The table lists this clonotype with a few counts. V usage is TRBV12-3 or TRBV12-4 and J usage is TRBJ1-2, with 7 bases that match TRBD1. The CDR3 spans 14 residues. Trimming took 5 bases from V and 4 from J; bases not matched to a gene: 7. CDR3 loop: CASSQQGMVYGYTF. As DNA, the CDR3 is TGTGCCAGCAGTCAACAGGGGATGGTCTATGGCTACACCTTC.

This chain connects TRBV12-3 or TRBV12-4 to TRBJ1-2; 7 nucleotides line up with TRBD1. The V segment lost 6 bases and the J segment 4 bases; nucleotides outside the gene matches: 5. The CDR3 length is 13 residues. As DNA, the CDR3 is TGTGCCAGCAGCCGGGACAGCCTCTATGGCTACACCTTC. Its protein is CASSRDSLYGYTF.

This clonotype appeared a few times. The V and J genes are TRBV7-8 and TRBJ1-5, with D perhaps TRBD1 (6 bases). The ends were cut back, 1 base at V and 3 bases at J, with 7 bases in the middle. Germline V gene data show CDR1 as SGHVS and CDR2 as FQNEAQ. This CDR3 is 14 amino acids long. The CDR3 DNA reads TGTGCCAGCAGCTTAGAGGGGGTCAATCAGCCCCAGCATTTT. Translation: CASSLEGVNQPQHF.

The chain carries TRBV14 and TRBJ2-2; no reliable D call. The V gene lost 4 bases and the J gene lost 7 bases, with 7 bases spanning the gap. The CDR3 is made up of 12 amino acids. Germline assignment: CDR1 SGHDN and CDR2 FVKESK. CDR3 bases: TGTGCCAGCAGCCTTTTCGGCGGGGAGCTGTTTTTT. Protein sequence: CASSLFGGELFF.

This clonotype was observed a handful of times. The rearrangement uses TRBV6-2 or TRBV6-3 and TRBJ2-7; D gene unclear. Germline V gives CDR1 MNHEY, CDR2 SVGEGT. The CDR3 is made up of 15 amino acids. Trimming took off 2 bases at V and 3 bases at J, with 14 bases between the two ends. This CDR3 is CASSYPPPNSYEQYF. CDR3 sequence (DNA): TGTGCCAGCAGTTACCCTCCCCCGAATAGCTACGAGCAGTACTTC.

This clonotype occurred a few times. The rearrangement uses TRBV5-1 and TRBJ2-7, with 8 bases aligning to TRBD1. The CDR3 is 16 amino acids. Trimming removed 0 bases from V and 2 bases from J; junction bases left unmatched: 7. Germline V CDR1 and CDR2: SGHRS, YFSETQ. The CDR3 here is CASSLDRTGMAYEQYF. The CDR3 nucleotides read TGCGCCAGCAGCTTGGATCGGACAGGGATGGCCTACGAGCAGTACTTC.

The J gene is TRBJ1-1, the V gene TRBV5-1; D gene uncertain. V dropped 1 base and J dropped 9 bases, with 19 bases sitting between them. From germline, CDR1 is SGHRS and CDR2 YFSETQ. The CDR3 length is 15 residues. CDR3 loop: CASSLIAGQAGKAFF. CDR3 coding DNA: TGCGCCAGCAGCTTGATTGCAGGCCAGGCGGGGAAAGCTTTCTTT.

This clonotype has a handful of counts. The chain is built from TRBV9 and TRBJ2-7; 14 bases align to TRBD2. J was trimmed by 2 bases and V by 5 bases; bases with no gene match: 15. The germline CDR1 and CDR2 sequences are SGDLS and YYNGEE. This CDR3 has 19 amino acids. Written as DNA, the CDR3 is TGTGCCAGCAGTCGAGGGGGGACTAGCGGGAGTTATAGGCCCTACGAGCAGTACTTC. Amino acid sequence: CASSRGGTSGSYRPYEQYF.

The chain couples TRBV6-1 to TRBJ2-3, with 7 nucleotides matching TRBD1. Trimming cost V 5 bases and J 7 bases; bases outside gene matches: 12. This CDR3 contains 15 residues. The germline V gene encodes CDR1 MNHNS and CDR2 SASEGT. This CDR3 reads CASSPNPYRGYTQYF. The CDR3 nucleotides read TGTGCCAGCAGTCCGAATCCTTACAGGGGATATACGCAGTATTTT.